The subject of this entry is one TCR beta chain. What it recognizes is unknown. Carried by the TCR beta cDNA libraries were unique molecular identifiers. Once roughly 0.9 to 10 million T cells were used, 400,000 to 550,000 cDNA molecules resulted. TCRdb itself ran the PCR reads through MiXCR, one entry per CDR3 protein. The sample holds about 820,000 distinct CDR3 sequences; around 50% are singletons and the top ten take roughly 4.4%. J lost 1 base, V lost 1 base, and 8 bases had no gene match. This CDR3 comprises 16 residues. Germline CDR1 reads SQVTM; CDR2 reads ANQGSEA. The sample is drawn from a study of post-analysis software for immune sequencing data. Study details: Relapsing-remitting, secondary progressive and progressive-relapsing multiple sclerosis courses were included.

Points from the study as a whole: Multiple sclerosis was associated with a significant reduction in normalized Chao1 diversity relative to controls. There were five or six TRBV segments more frequent in patients than controls, and TRBV5-6, TRBV5-1 and TRBV20-1 were among them.

The TCR comes from a girl aged 10-17 years with multiple sclerosis. The rearrangement joins TRBV29-1 to TRBJ2-3; TRBD1 aligns across 7 bases. The sequencing input was blood. The CDR3 bases are TGCAGCGTTGAAGGGGACAGATTGGGAGGCACAGATACGCAGTATTTT. Residues: CSVEGDRLGGTDTQYF.